Listed here are 14 T cell receptor beta chains from one sample, sequenced in a study of blood T cells in healthy people across ages. Primed by a sample-barcoded 5' primer and a J-beta primer mix, a second PCR proceeded for about 7 to 11 cycles. TCRdb itself ran the 5' RACE reads through MiXCR, one entry per CDR3 protein. This sample has 750,000 to 950,000 distinct CDR3 sequences, with roughly 25% found just once. This same sample was also part of a study on T cells of mothers and their children.

The sample was blood. These TCRs come from a boy aged 10-17 years in good health.

This chain links TRBV6-1 with TRBJ2-3; 7 bases line up with TRBD1. This CDR3 is 15 amino acids long. Germline loops: CDR1 MNHNS, CDR2 SASEGT. After removal of 7 bases from V and 0 bases from J, the junction contained 7 bases not matched to a gene. CDR3 DNA: TGTGCCAGCAACGAGGGGGCCTCTAGCACAGATACGCAGTATTTT. It codes for CASNEGASSTDTQYF.

A few counts support this clonotype. This rearrangement joins TRBV9 to TRBJ2-5; TRBD2 is a possible D gene (5 bases). The tail of the sequence fits TRBJ2-1 better, so the J call may be wrong. CDR3 length: 16 residues. Germline lookup yields CDR1 SGDLS and CDR2 YYNGEE. The CDR3: CASSPASSGLYNEQFF. The CDR3 DNA follows: TGTGCCAGCAGCCCGGCTTCCTCGGGGTTATACAATGAGCAGTTCTTC.

This clonotype was counted only a few times. The chain couples TRBV6-4 to TRBJ2-5; maybe TRBD2 (5 bases). This CDR3 comprises 13 residues. The germline V and J ends were trimmed by 4 bases and 5 bases, with 11 bases remaining between them. Germline loops: CDR1 MRHNA, CDR2 SNTAGT. The CDR3 DNA is TGTGCCAGCAGTGTGGAACGAGGGGAGACCCAGTACTTC. It yields the protein CASSVERGETQYF.

The genes are TRBV15 and TRBJ2-3; D uncertain. The germline V gene encodes CDR1 LNHNV and CDR2 YYDKDF (reference sequence). This CDR3 contains 12 residues. Between the trimmed V and J ends, which lost 0 bases and 6 bases, there was a span of 4 bases. CDR3 loop: CATSRDRDTQYF. CDR3 nucleotides: TGTGCCACCAGCAGAGATAGGGATACGCAGTATTTT. Looking up the rest from reference TRBV15 and TRBJ2-3 gives the full variable domain: DAMVIQNPRYQVTQFGKPVTLSCSQTLNHNVMYWYQQKSSQAPKLLFHYYDKDFNNEADTPDNFQSRRPNTSFCFLDIRSPGLGDTAMYLCATSRDRDTQYFGPGTRLTVL.

This clonotype has only a few counts. The genes are TRBV20-1 and TRBJ2-2, with 10 bases matching TRBD1. The V gene's germline CDR1 is DFQATT and CDR2 SNEGSKA (reference sequence). The V gene end was trimmed by 1 base and the J gene end by 3 bases; junction bases not matched to a gene: 8. CDR3 length equals 17 residues. This CDR3 is CSARASWTGGHTGELFF. The CDR3 coding sequence is TGCAGTGCTAGAGCGTCGTGGACAGGGGGTCACACCGGGGAGCTGTTTTTT.

Notes on this clonotype: Since the CDR3 does not end with the conserved phenylalanine or tryptophan, this likely comes from a read error. The limits of the CDR3 on the DNA are not certain, so only TCRdb's listed CDR3 is given. The V gene is TRBV2, the J gene TRBJ2-5. CDR1 SNHLY and CDR2 FYNNEI come from the germline V gene. Termini included, the CDR3 measures 11 amino acids. CDR3: CASSEAGFLVL.

This chain's CDR3 is CASSLGQTRSIYF. The CDR3 DNA reads TGTGCCAGCAGTTTGGGACAGACAAGATCCATATATTTT. The chain recombines TRBV12-3 or TRBV12-4 with TRBJ1-3; TRBD1 agrees at 7 bases. The CDR3 spans 13 residues. The J segment lost 11 bases and the V segment lost 3 bases, leaving 7 bases of the junction unmatched.

The chain uses TRBV6-5 and TRBJ1-2; 8 bases fit TRBD1. The V segment lost 6 bases and the J segment 7 bases; nucleotides outside the gene matches: 7. CDR1 and CDR2 (germline): MNHEY, SVGAGI. CDR3 length: 13 residues. CDR3 residues: CASRPDRDAGYTF. Written as DNA, the CDR3 is TGTGCCAGCAGACCGGACAGGGATGCTGGCTACACCTTC.

This clonotype was picked up a small number of times. V gene TRBV7-2 combines with J gene TRBJ1-5; D may be TRBD1 (5 bases). Trimming removed 4 bases from V and 6 bases from J, with 10 bases in between. Germline loops: CDR1 SGHTA, CDR2 FQGNSA. This CDR3 is 13 amino acids long. The CDR3: CASSSRGGQPQHF. The CDR3 DNA is TGTGCCAGCAGCTCCCGTGGGGGTCAGCCCCAGCATTTT. The full variable domain, completed using reference TRBV7-2 and TRBJ1-5, is GAGVSQSPSNKVTEKGKDVELRCDPISGHTALYWYRQSLGQGLEFLIYFQGNSAPDKSGLPSDRFSAERTGGSVSTLTIQRTQQEDSAVYLCASSSRGGQPQHFGDGTRLSIL.

CDR3 DNA: TGTGCCAGCAGCCGCGACAGGGGCGCACAAGAGACCCAGTACTTC. This translates into CASSRDRGAQETQYF. The gene calls are TRBV6-1 and TRBJ2-5, with 8 positions matching TRBD1. The CDR3 has 15 amino acids. V shed 6 bases and J 2 bases; nucleotides not matched to a gene: 8. Germline V gene lookup returns CDR1 MNHNS and CDR2 SASEGT.

The chain joins TRBV12-3 or TRBV12-4 to TRBJ2-7; TRBD1 aligns across 8 bases. The J segment lost 5 bases and the V segment lost 0 bases, leaving 3 bases of the junction unmatched. There are 14 residues in the CDR3. The CDR3 loop is CASSLAGQGHEQYF. The CDR3 nucleotides are TGTGCCAGCAGTTTAGCCGGACAGGGTCACGAGCAGTACTTC.

This clonotype was counted only a few times. V and J are TRBV15 and TRBJ2-5, with D hard to call. This CDR3 is built from 12 residues. Germline CDR1 and CDR2: LNHNV and YYDKDF (reference sequence). Trimming left V 3 bases short and J 4 bases short, with 6 bases between. The CDR3 spells CATSSDSETQYF. The CDR3 DNA reads TGTGCCACCAGCAGTGACTCAGAGACCCAGTACTTC.

In DNA, the CDR3 is TGCGCCAGCAGCTTGGGACGGACAGACTTTAATGAAAAACTGTTTTTT. This encodes CASSLGRTDFNEKLFF. The gene calls are TRBV5-1 and TRBJ1-4; maybe TRBD1 (6 bases). Germline loops: CDR1 SGHRS, CDR2 YFSETQ. V lost 0 bases and J lost 4, with 13 bases in between. The CDR3 sequence is 16 residues long.

The rearrangement uses TRBV7-2 and TRBJ2-1; 9 nucleotides line up with TRBD1. The CDR3 sequence is 16 residues long. CDR1 SGHTA and CDR2 FQGNSA come from the germline V gene. V shed 6 bases and J 1 base; nucleotides not matched to a gene: 7. CDR3 nucleotide sequence: TGTGCCAGCAGATCCGACGGACAGGGGTCCTACAATGAGCAGTTCTTC. Its protein is CASRSDGQGSYNEQFF.